The rows below give T cell receptor beta chains drawn from one sample of a study of cytomegalovirus exposure and HLA in healthy donors. This table comes from immunoSEQ multiplex PCR, and its TCRdb copy is limited to in-frame clones, with some not included. The table includes roughly 56,000 clones, around 87% detected once. The specimen sequenced was PBMCs. The receptors stem from a man between 18 and 29 years old in good health and CMV-seronegative. CDR3s include the opening cysteine and the closing phenylalanine or tryptophan. D genes are given only for firm matches. Clone size is shown for a subset of rows, as once, few, many or a class of expanded clone.

TRBD1	few	TRBV7-8	TRBJ2-7	CASSLERQGVYEQYF	TGTGCCAGCAGCTTAGAGAGACAGGGAGTCTACGAGCAGTACTTC
TRBD1	.	TRBV7-8	TRBJ1-6	CASSTRTGPDYNSPLHF	TGTGCCAGCAGCACCAGGACAGGGCCGGATTATAATTCACCCCTCCACTTT
.	.	TRBV14	TRBJ1-2	CASSQVGKANYGYTF	TGTGCCAGCAGCCAAGTGGGCAAAGCTAACTATGGCTACACCTTC
TRBD1	.	TRBV23-1	TRBJ2-5	CASSLDRGRRKTQYF	TGCGCCAGCAGTCTTGACAGGGGGCGCAGGAAGACCCAGTACTTC
TRBD1	.	TRBV30	TRBJ2-3	CAWSRGPADTQYF	TGTGCCTGGAGCAGGGGGCCCGCAGATACGCAGTATTTT
.	.	TRBV14	TRBJ1-2	CASSHGSLIGYTF	TGTGCCAGCAGCCACGGTAGCCTAATCGGCTACACCTTC
.	.	TRBV6-4	TRBJ1-2	CASSPGGTPYGYTF	TGTGCCAGCAGTCCCGGAGGGACTCCTTATGGCTACACCTTC
TRBD2	few	TRBV10-3	TRBJ2-1	CAISEVAGGDNEQFF	TGTGCCATCAGTGAGGTAGCGGGGGGCGACAATGAGCAGTTCTTC
TRBD1	.	TRBV6-5	TRBJ1-1	CASSYGTGLEAFF	TGTGCCAGCAGCTACGGGACAGGGCTGGAAGCTTTCTTT
.	.	TRBV7-3	TRBJ1-5	CASSEEGGSNQPQHF	TGTGCCAGCAGCGAGGAGGGAGGGAGCAATCAGCCCCAGCATTTT
.	few	TRBV7-9	TRBJ2-7	CASSLGGGGNEQYF	TGTGCCAGCAGCTTGGGAGGTGGGGGGAACGAGCAGTACTTC
.	.	TRBV14	TRBJ1-6	CASSQDPLASPLHF	TGTGCCAGCAGCCAAGACCCCCTGGCATCACCCCTCCACTTT
.	.	TRBV6-1	TRBJ2-7	CASSSRDSSYEQYF	TGTGCCAGCAGTTCCAGAGACTCATCCTACGAGCAGTACTTC
.	few	TRBV9	TRBJ2-4	CASSVSRDAIQYF	TGTGCCAGCAGCGTCTCCAGGGATGCCATTCAGTACTTC
.	.	TRBV19	TRBJ2-1	CASNAGLGNEQFF	TGTGCCAGTAACGCAGGGCTGGGCAATGAGCAGTTCTTC
.	.	TRBV9	TRBJ2-5	CASSVGQKETQYF	TGTGCCAGCAGCGTAGGACAAAAAGAGACCCAGTACTTC
.	.	TRBV7-2	TRBJ1-1	CASSPAVNTEAFF	TGTGCCAGCAGCCCAGCGGTGAACACTGAAGCTTTCTTT
TRBD1	.	TRBV30	TRBJ1-5	CAFTTGTASNQPQHF	TGTGCCTTCACGACAGGGACCGCGAGCAATCAGCCCCAGCATTTT
.	.	TRBV29-1	TRBJ1-3	CSVEVAGHGNTIYF	TGCAGCGTTGAAGTTGCGGGGCACGGAAACACCATATATTTT
.	.	TRBV7-3	TRBJ2-1	CASSLGSAGYEQFF	TGTGCCAGCAGCTTAGGTTCAGCAGGCTATGAGCAGTTCTTC
TRBD2	.	TRBV5-1	TRBJ2-1	CASIGPLAGGYNEQFF	TGCGCCAGCATTGGGCCCTTAGCGGGGGGCTACAATGAGCAGTTCTTC
TRBD2	.	TRBV7-2	TRBJ2-7	CASSPWGTSGYEQYF	TGTGCCAGCAGCCCCTGGGGGACTAGCGGTTACGAGCAGTACTTC
.	.	TRBV10-3	TRBJ1-2	CAISEGGPEDGYTF	TGTGCCATCAGTGAGGGGGGCCCCGAGGACGGCTACACCTTC
.	.	TRBV11-2	TRBJ2-1	CASSSVLSSYNEQFF	TGTGCCAGCAGCTCCGTATTGAGCTCCTACAATGAGCAGTTCTTC
.	.	TRBV4-2	TRBJ2-7	CASSQFLGLQAASEQYF	TGTGCCAGCAGCCAATTCCTGGGCCTACAGGCAGCAAGCGAGCAGTACTTC
.	.	TRBV11-2	TRBJ1-1	CASSLDLAGAYTEAFF	TGTGCCAGCAGCTTAGATCTGGCGGGGGCGTACACTGAAGCTTTCTTT
TRBD2	.	TRBV29-1	TRBJ2-3	CSVGPAGATDTQYF	TGCAGCGTTGGCCCAGCGGGGGCCACAGATACGCAGTATTTT
.	.	TRBV19	TRBJ2-5	CASSNGGETQYF	TGTGCCAGTAGTAATGGGGGGGAGACCCAGTACTTC
TRBD1	.	TRBV6-1	TRBJ2-7	CASSARDRGDEQYF	TGTGCCAGCAGTGCCCGGGACAGGGGTGACGAGCAGTACTTC
TRBD1	few	TRBV4-1	TRBJ1-1	CASSQPPGQGETEAFF	TGCGCCAGCAGCCAACCGCCGGGACAGGGAGAAACTGAAGCTTTCTTT
.	.	TRBV6-6	TRBJ2-5	CASSPQGLASQETQYF	TGTGCCAGCAGCCCCCAGGGATTGGCGAGCCAAGAGACCCAGTACTTC
TRBD2	.	TRBV7-8	TRBJ2-2	CASSLTSGPGELFF	TGTGCCAGCAGCTTAACTAGCGGCCCCGGGGAGCTGTTTTTT
TRBD1	.	TRBV19	TRBJ2-1	CASKGQGGGEQFF	TGTGCCAGTAAGGGACAGGGAGGTGGTGAGCAGTTCTTC
TRBD2	.	TRBV2	TRBJ2-5	CASSKLADLQETQYF	TGTGCCAGCAGTAAACTAGCGGACCTCCAAGAGACCCAGTACTTC
TRBD2	.	TRBV13	TRBJ2-7	CASSWFAASGSYEQYF	TGTGCCAGCAGCTGGTTTGCGGCTAGCGGGTCCTACGAGCAGTACTTC
TRBD1	.	TRBV28	TRBJ2-7	CASSFAGQGVYEQYF	TGTGCCAGCAGTTTTGCAGGACAGGGAGTCTACGAGCAGTACTTC
TRBD1	.	TRBV5-6	TRBJ1-2	CASSLAGTELNYGYTF	TGTGCCAGCAGCTTGGCCGGGACAGAACTGAACTATGGCTACACCTTC
TRBD1	once	TRBV11-2	TRBJ1-1	CASSVDRMNTEAFF	TGTGCCAGCAGCGTGGACAGGATGAACACTGAAGCTTTCTTT
.	.	TRBV18	TRBJ1-5	CASSPEAGKQPQHF	TGTGCCAGCTCACCAGAGGCGGGGAAACAGCCCCAGCATTTT
TRBD1	.	TRBV6-5	TRBJ1-1	CASRYRDRGMAFF	TGTGCCAGCAGGTACCGGGACAGGGGAATGGCTTTCTTT
.	once	TRBV30	TRBJ1-1	CAWSSRDTMNTEAFF	TGTGCCTGGAGTAGCCGGGACACCATGAACACTGAAGCTTTCTTT
.	.	TRBV28	TRBJ1-2	CASRTIRGHYGYTF	TGTGCCAGCAGAACCATCAGGGGCCACTATGGCTACACCTTC
TRBD1	few	TRBV29-1	TRBJ1-2	CSVEDPRDSFYGYTF	TGCAGCGTTGAAGATCCACGGGACAGCTTCTATGGCTACACCTTC
.	.	TRBV28	TRBJ2-7	CASSLPEGGYEQYF	TGTGCCAGCAGTCTTCCCGAGGGTGGATACGAGCAGTACTTC
.	.	TRBV30	TRBJ1-1	CAWSLAGSIGTEAFF	TGTGCCTGGAGCCTCGCGGGCAGTATCGGCACTGAAGCTTTCTTT
TRBD1	.	TRBV30	TRBJ2-5	CASSGQPGQPRGQETQYF	TGTGCCTCCTCCGGGCAGCCGGGACAGCCGAGGGGTCAAGAGACCCAGTACTTC
TRBD1	.	TRBV7-9	TRBJ1-6	CASSRTGTGDSPLHF	TGTGCCAGCAGCCGAACCGGGACAGGGGACTCACCCCTCCACTTT
TRBD1	.	TRBV28	TRBJ1-2	CASSIGTGPHYGYTF	TGTGCCAGCAGCATTGGGACAGGCCCCCACTATGGCTACACCTTC